The sequence of this T cell receptor (beta chain) was determined in a study of Graves' ophthalmopathy and Graves' hyperthyroidism. The sequenced template was RNA, covering the TCR beta CDR3 region. HTBI-primed RT-PCR formed the first round, and a multiplex PCR formed the second. MiXCR was run by TCRdb on the multiplex PCR reads, yielding one entry per CDR3 protein. The table records about 700,000 distinct CDR3 sequences, approximately 40% of them present only once. Trimming left V 6 bases short and J 8 bases short, with 17 bases between. Germline values: CDR1 MNHNY, CDR2 SVGAGI (reference sequence). CDR3 length: 15 amino acids.

This sequence joins TRBV6-6 and TRBJ1-6; D call uncertain. The sequenced material came from peripheral blood. This clonotype originated in an adult man with Graves' ophthalmopathy. The DNA of the CDR3 is TGTGCCAGCAGCCGAACACAACCGGTGGATTCACCCCTCCACTTT. The encoded protein is CASSRTQPVDSPLHF.